These 3 T cell receptor beta chains originate from one sample sequenced in a study of T cells after yellow fever vaccination (dated by TCRdb to between 2018 and 2020). According to the study, the label for this sample's treatment or condition signals: live attenuated yellow fever vaccine strain. Receptor libraries were prepared by 5' RACE. The instrument was an Illumina HiSeq 2500. TCRdb's own reprocessing of the public reads used fastp at Q25 and MiXCR and kept productive beta chains. For every CDR3 protein sequence, its rows merge into one entry that carries the most common genes and DNA. This sample gives hundreds of thousands of distinct CDR3 sequences in total; 6% to 8% of them show up just once. Over 14% of the sample belongs to the ten largest clones. Sample: PBMCs, taken 5 days after the yellow fever booster vaccination. The origin of the receptors is a man aged 25 to 40 who received the YFV17D yellow fever vaccine.

This clonotype turned up a few times. V and J are TRBV20-1 and TRBJ2-3; no reliable D call. CDR3 length: 13 residues. In germline, CDR1 is DFQATT, CDR2 SNEGSKA (reference sequence). Between the trimmed V and J ends, which lost 4 bases and 0 bases, there was a span of 8 bases. CDR3 in amino acids: CSAKSPSTDTQYF. CDR3 DNA sequence: TGCAGTGCTAAAAGCCCCAGCACAGATACGCAGTATTTT.

The chain has TRBV7-2 and TRBJ2-7, with D tentatively TRBD1 (6 bases). This CDR3 comprises 14 residues. Per germline, CDR1 SGHTA and CDR2 FQGNSA. Trimming stripped 6 bases from V and 0 bases from J, with 12 bases between. CDR3 nucleotides: TGTGCCAGCAGTTATGGGGGCGTCTCCTACGAGCAGTACTTC. Protein sequence: CASSYGGVSYEQYF.

This clonotype has a handful of counts. A much larger clone sits a single nucleotide away, making a read error possible. The chain couples TRBV2 to TRBJ1-2, with 7 bases identical to TRBD1. The CDR3 has 18 amino acids. The germline CDR1 and CDR2 sequences are SNHLY and FYNNEI. The chain's CDR3 is CTSSYYSLRDSHNYGYTF. The CDR3 DNA reads TGTACCAGCAGTTATTACTCGCTCCGGGACAGCCATAACTATGGCTACACCTTC.